These 13 T cell receptor beta chains were sequenced from one sample in a study of T cell changes during pregnancy in multiple sclerosis. Sequenced by immunoSEQ multiplex PCR; TCRdb stores in-frame clones only, minus some. The profile covers fewer than 75,000 clones, with around 90% appearing a single time and around 3.5% taken by the ten largest. The sample consisted of peripheral blood, taken after pregnancy. These receptor sequences come from a female donor in good health, enrolled as a control in a pregnancy study.

The CDR3 region has the DNA TGTGCCAGCAGTGCCCCGTCCGGGGAGCTGTTTTTT. Translated: CASSAPSGELFF. The chain employs TRBV6-4 and TRBJ2-2, with D unclear. In germline, CDR1 is MRHNA, CDR2 SNTAGT. CDR3 size: 12 residues. Trimming left V 4 bases short and J 6 bases short, with 6 bases between.

The J gene is TRBJ2-7, the V gene TRBV6-1; D gene ambiguous. Deletions cut 8 bases from V and 5 bases from J, with 7 bases between. From germline, CDR1 is MNHNS and CDR2 SASEGT. The CDR3 totals 10 residues. The CDR3 protein is CASGRNEQYF. In nucleotides, the CDR3 is TGTGCCAGCGGGCGTAACGAGCAGTACTTC.

The chain recombines TRBV6-5 with TRBJ2-2; perhaps TRBD2 as D (6 bases). The length of the CDR3 is 14 residues. With 2 bases removed from V and 7 bases from J, the gap between germline ends came to 11 bases. Germline-derived CDR1 and CDR2 are MNHEY and SVGAGI. The CDR3 is CASSYREYGGELFF. CDR3 in DNA: TGTGCCAGCAGTTACCGGGAGTACGGCGGGGAGCTGTTTTTT.

V and J are TRBV4-1 and TRBJ1-6; D is perhaps TRBD1 (5 bases). Per the germline V gene, CDR1 is MGHRA and CDR2 is YSYEKL. Between the trimmed V and J ends, which lost 1 base and 4 bases, there was a span of 5 bases. The CDR3 runs 14 residues. The CDR3: CASSQGQYNSPLHF. The DNA for the CDR3 is TGCGCCAGCAGCCAAGGACAGTATAATTCACCCCTCCACTTT.

This rearrangement joins TRBV5-1 to TRBJ2-5, with 9 bases lining up with TRBD1. The CDR3 loop spans 15 amino acids. V was clipped by 0 bases and J by 5 bases; unmatched bases: 5. Germline-derived CDR1 and CDR2 are SGHRS and YFSETQ. CDR3 sequence reads: CASSLGVGTGETQYF. CDR3 nucleotide sequence: TGCGCCAGCAGCTTGGGTGTCGGGACAGGGGAGACCCAGTACTTC. The whole variable domain, remainder taken from reference TRBV5-1 and TRBJ2-5, is KAGVTQTPRYLIKTRGQQVTLSCSPISGHRSVSWYQQTPGQGLQFLFEYFSETQRNKGNFPGRFSGRQFSNSRSEMNVSTLELGDSALYLCASSLGVGTGETQYFGPGTRLLVL.

The gene calls are TRBV19 and TRBJ1-1; 9 bases fit TRBD1. The CDR3 spans 16 residues. Germline lookup yields CDR1 LNHDA and CDR2 SQIVND (reference sequence). V was pared by 2 bases and J by 0 bases, with 4 bases of the junction left unmatched. CDR3 in amino acids: CASSISGTGMNTEAFF. DNA of the CDR3: TGTGCCAGTAGTATAAGTGGGACAGGGATGAACACTGAAGCTTTCTTT. The full variable domain, its missing parts supplied by reference TRBV19 and TRBJ1-1, is DGGITQSPKYLFRKEGQNVTLSCEQNLNHDAMYWYRQDPGQGLRLIYYSQIVNDFQKGDIAEGYSVSREKKESFPLTVTSAQKNPTAFYLCASSISGTGMNTEAFFGQGTRLTVV.

The chain recombines TRBV7-9 with TRBJ1-1; tentative D call: TRBD1 (6 bases). This CDR3 is 15 amino acids long. V lost 3 bases, J lost 5 bases, and 16 bases lay in between. Germline-derived CDR1 and CDR2 are SEHNR and FQNEAQ (reference sequence). In DNA, the CDR3 is TGTGCCAGCAGCTTGGGCAGGGGAGGGGGGACTGAAGCTTTCTTT. It yields the protein CASSLGRGGGTEAFF. The full variable domain, rest sourced from reference TRBV7-9 and TRBJ1-1, is DTGVSQNPRHKITKRGQNVTFRCDPISEHNRLYWYRQTLGQGPEFLTYFQNEAQLEKSRLLSDRFSAERPKGSFSTLEIQRTEQGDSAMYLCASSLGRGGGTEAFFGQGTRLTVV.

The chain joins TRBV19 to TRBJ2-7, with a tentative D call TRBD1 (6 bases). The CDR3 is 13 amino acids. Looked up from germline, CDR1 is LNHDA and CDR2 is SQIVND (reference sequence). V gave up 6 bases and J gave up 5 bases, with 14 bases separating them. The CDR3 here is CASSRQVQNEQYF. CDR3 DNA sequence: TGTGCCAGTAGCAGACAGGTTCAAAACGAGCAGTACTTC.

The chain links TRBV5-1 to TRBJ2-2; 11 bases align to TRBD2. CDR1 SGHRS and CDR2 YFSETQ come from the germline V gene. V trimming: 2 bases; J trimming: 6 bases; junction bases outside the gene matches: 9. The CDR3 consists of 17 residues. DNA of the CDR3: TGCGCCAGCAGCTTCTCTAGCGGGAGGTTATGGGCCGGGGAGCTGTTTTTT. Protein product: CASSFSSGRLWAGELFF.

This chain connects TRBV19 to TRBJ1-2, with D unresolved. CDR1 is LNHDA, CDR2 SQIVND, per germline (reference sequence). Trimming took 2 bases from V and 3 from J, leaving 13 bases between them. The CDR3 runs to 15 residues. CDR3 in amino acids: CASSISTRRDYGYTF. The CDR3 DNA reads as TGTGCCAGTAGTATATCGACCCGCCGGGACTATGGCTACACCTTC.

This clone was seen a few times. The chain carries TRBV19 and TRBJ1-1, with D possibly matching TRBD1 (6 bases). V dropped 5 bases and J dropped 2 bases, with 24 bases sitting between them. CDR1 is LNHDA and CDR2 is SQIVND in the germline V gene (reference sequence). The CDR3 contains 18 residues. CDR3 nucleotide sequence: TGTGCCAGTAGTTGGCGGGGAGGGGGGTACGTGGAAAACACTGAAGCTTTCTTT. The encoded protein is CASSWRGGGYVENTEAFF.

In this sample, this clone turned up once. This chain uses TRBV7-6 with TRBJ2-5; TRBD2 matches 9 bases. CDR3 length: 16 amino acids. V gave up 1 base and J gave up 7 bases; unmatched junction bases: 10. The germline CDR1 and CDR2 sequences are SGHVS and FNYEAQ. This CDR3 reads CASSLGLAGPLGTQYF. CDR3 sequence (DNA): TGTGCCAGCAGCTTAGGGCTAGCGGGACCCCTCGGGACCCAGTACTTC. Full variable domain (remainder filled in from reference TRBV7-6 and TRBJ2-5): GAGVSQSPRYKVTKRGQDVALRCDPISGHVSLYWYRQALGQGPEFLTYFNYEAQQDKSGLPNDRFSAERPEGSISTLTIQRTEQRDSAMYRCASSLGLAGPLGTQYFGPGTRLLVL.

Concerning this clone: An end of the junction differs from the germline gene, which may be a read error. The chain couples TRBV5-4 to TRBJ2-6; D is uncertain. Germline V lookup: CDR1 SGHNT, CDR2 YYREEE (reference sequence). This CDR3 has 13 residues. This chain's CDR3 is CASSQSGANVLTF. DNA of the CDR3: TGCGCCAGCAGCCAATCTGGGGCCAACGTCCTGACTTTC.